This is a list of T cell receptor beta chains from one sample in a study of cytomegalovirus exposure and HLA in healthy donors. Profiling relied on immunoSEQ multiplex PCR, and the TCRdb table lists in-frame clones only, not all of them. The sample shows fewer than 250,000 clones, about 69% of them seen only once. The material sequenced was PBMCs. The receptor set was obtained from a man aged 30 to 39 in good health and CMV-seropositive. Each CDR3 is given with its conserved first and last residue. A D gene is named only where the DNA matches it firmly. Clone size is not always given. Where it is, it says once, few, many or a class for expanded clones.

CDR3aa: CASSSQGPLVGTIYF
CDR3nt: TGTGCCAGCAGCTCCCAGGGCCCCTTAGTGGGCACCATATATTTT
v_gene: TRBV6-5
j_gene: TRBJ1-3
abundance: NA
d_gene: NA

CDR3aa: CASSLSRGGRHTQYF
CDR3nt: TGTGCCAGCAGTTTATCCCGGGGGGGGCGACATACGCAGTATTTT
v_gene: TRBV27
j_gene: TRBJ2-3
abundance: NA
d_gene: TRBD2

CDR3aa: CASSVRRGSSQETQYF
CDR3nt: TGTGCCAGTAGTGTTAGGAGGGGTTCATCACAAGAGACCCAGTACTTC
v_gene: TRBV19
j_gene: TRBJ2-5
abundance: NA
d_gene: NA

CDR3aa: CAGRQSGGWNTEAFF
CDR3nt: TGTGCCGGCAGGCAAAGCGGTGGATGGAACACTGAAGCTTTCTTT
v_gene: TRBV6-6
j_gene: TRBJ1-1
abundance: NA
d_gene: NA

CDR3aa: CASSSYRGRGRETQYF
CDR3nt: TGTGCCAGCAGTTCATACAGGGGGCGCGGCCGAGAGACCCAGTACTTC
v_gene: TRBV28
j_gene: TRBJ2-5
abundance: NA
d_gene: TRBD1

CDR3aa: CASSLTAGVTDTQYF
CDR3nt: TGTGCCAGCAGCTTAACGGCGGGGGTTACAGATACGCAGTATTTT
v_gene: TRBV7-8
j_gene: TRBJ2-3
abundance: few
d_gene: TRBD2

CDR3aa: CASSGGVTGYNSPLHF
CDR3nt: TGTGCCAGCAGCGGTGGGGTGACAGGTTATAATTCACCCCTCCACTTT
v_gene: TRBV9
j_gene: TRBJ1-6
abundance: NA
d_gene: NA

CDR3aa: CASSFSQGALYEQYF
CDR3nt: TGTGCCAGCAGTTTTAGCCAGGGGGCCCTCTACGAGCAGTACTTC
v_gene: TRBV28
j_gene: TRBJ2-7
abundance: NA
d_gene: TRBD1

CDR3aa: CASSYNSGRHETQYF
CDR3nt: TGCGCCAGCAGCTATAACAGCGGGAGACATGAGACCCAGTACTTC
v_gene: TRBV4-3
j_gene: TRBJ2-5
abundance: NA
d_gene: TRBD2

CDR3aa: CASSVVPEPYEQYF
CDR3nt: TGTGCCAGCAGCGTAGTGCCCGAGCCCTACGAGCAGTACTTC
v_gene: TRBV9
j_gene: TRBJ2-7
abundance: NA
d_gene: NA

CDR3aa: CASSFLAGSYEQYF
CDR3nt: TGTGCCAGCAGTTTCCTAGCGGGATCTTACGAGCAGTACTTC
v_gene: TRBV11-2
j_gene: TRBJ2-7
abundance: NA
d_gene: TRBD2

CDR3aa: CASSYNRDGYGYTF
CDR3nt: TGTGCCAGCAGTTATAACAGGGACGGGTATGGCTACACCTTC
v_gene: TRBV6-5
j_gene: TRBJ1-2
abundance: few
d_gene: NA

CDR3aa: CASSIRTGGSSPLHF
CDR3nt: TGTGCCAGTAGTATCCGGACAGGGGGAAGTTCACCCCTCCACTTT
v_gene: TRBV19
j_gene: TRBJ1-6
abundance: few
d_gene: TRBD1

CDR3aa: CASSPTPGHPSYEQYF
CDR3nt: TGTGCCAGCAGCCCAACCCCAGGGCATCCCTCCTACGAGCAGTACTTC
v_gene: TRBV9
j_gene: TRBJ2-7
abundance: NA
d_gene: NA

CDR3aa: CASSLSSGGYGYTF
CDR3nt: TGTGCCAGCAGTTTATCGTCAGGGGGGTATGGCTACACCTTC
v_gene: TRBV27
j_gene: TRBJ1-2
abundance: NA
d_gene: TRBD1

CDR3aa: CASSRGGSDYEQYF
CDR3nt: TGTGCCAGCAGCCGGGGGGGCAGCGACTACGAGCAGTACTTC
v_gene: TRBV11-3
j_gene: TRBJ2-7
abundance: few
d_gene: TRBD2

CDR3aa: CSSSFSASGAYEQYF
CDR3nt: TGTTCCAGCAGCTTTTCCGCCAGCGGGGCCTACGAGCAGTACTTC
v_gene: TRBV7-9
j_gene: TRBJ2-7
abundance: NA
d_gene: TRBD2

CDR3aa: CASSFDRGLSYEQYF
CDR3nt: TGTGCCAGCAGTTTCGACAGGGGGCTCTCCTACGAGCAGTACTTC
v_gene: TRBV6-5
j_gene: TRBJ2-7
abundance: NA
d_gene: TRBD1

CDR3aa: CASSPRTSGGVGATQYF
CDR3nt: TGTGCCAGCAGCCCTCGGACTAGCGGGGGGGTCGGCGCGACCCAGTACTTC
v_gene: TRBV5-6
j_gene: TRBJ2-5
abundance: few
d_gene: TRBD2

CDR3aa: CAIRTGDGYEQYF
CDR3nt: TGTGCCATCAGGACAGGGGATGGCTACGAGCAGTACTTC
v_gene: TRBV10-3
j_gene: TRBJ2-7
abundance: NA
d_gene: TRBD1

CDR3aa: CASSPQRGQETQYF
CDR3nt: TGTGCCAGCTCACCACAGCGGGGTCAAGAGACCCAGTACTTC
v_gene: TRBV18
j_gene: TRBJ2-5
abundance: once
d_gene: TRBD2

CDR3aa: CASGQGGITEAFF
CDR3nt: TGTGCCAGTGGACAGGGAGGTATCACTGAAGCTTTCTTT
v_gene: TRBV10-3
j_gene: TRBJ1-1
abundance: NA
d_gene: TRBD1

CDR3aa: CASSSLRDRSYEQYF
CDR3nt: TGTGCCAGCAGTTCTCTCCGGGACAGGTCCTACGAGCAGTACTTC
v_gene: TRBV4-2
j_gene: TRBJ2-7
abundance: NA
d_gene: TRBD1

CDR3aa: CASSQVASGSGGYNEQFF
CDR3nt: TGCGCCAGCAGCCAAGTAGCCTCGGGTAGCGGGGGATACAATGAGCAGTTCTTC
v_gene: TRBV4-3
j_gene: TRBJ2-1
abundance: NA
d_gene: TRBD2

CDR3aa: CASSPRTSGRVATETQYF
CDR3nt: TGTGCCAGCTCACCACGAACTAGCGGGAGAGTGGCAACAGAGACCCAGTACTTC
v_gene: TRBV18
j_gene: TRBJ2-5
abundance: NA
d_gene: TRBD2

CDR3aa: CASSVAGAGAGEQYF
CDR3nt: TGTGCCAGCAGCGTAGCGGGGGCGGGGGCCGGGGAGCAGTACTTC
v_gene: TRBV9
j_gene: TRBJ2-5
abundance: NA
d_gene: NA

CDR3aa: CASSSQGRADTQYF
CDR3nt: TGTGCCAGCAGTTCCCAGGGCCGAGCGGATACGCAGTATTTT
v_gene: TRBV28
j_gene: TRBJ2-3
abundance: NA
d_gene: NA

CDR3aa: CASSLAQVSYEQYF
CDR3nt: TGTGCCAGCAGCTTAGCCCAGGTCTCCTACGAGCAGTACTTC
v_gene: TRBV11-2
j_gene: TRBJ2-7
abundance: NA
d_gene: NA

CDR3aa: CASSLNGLAGGRETQYF
CDR3nt: TGTGCCAGCAGCTTAAATGGACTAGCGGGGGGTAGGGAGACCCAGTACTTC
v_gene: TRBV7-3
j_gene: TRBJ2-5
abundance: NA
d_gene: TRBD2

CDR3aa: CASSLGGLAGYTGELFF
CDR3nt: TGTGCCAGCAGTTTGGGGGGGCTAGCGGGGTACACCGGGGAGCTGTTTTTT
v_gene: TRBV28
j_gene: TRBJ2-2
abundance: NA
d_gene: TRBD2

CDR3aa: CASSSSGSNTGELFF
CDR3nt: TGTGCCAGCAGCTCTAGCGGTTCGAACACCGGGGAGCTGTTTTTT
v_gene: TRBV7-3
j_gene: TRBJ2-2
abundance: NA
d_gene: TRBD2

CDR3aa: CASSRLGPNEKLFF
CDR3nt: TGTGCCAGCAGCCGCCTAGGCCCGAATGAAAAACTGTTTTTT
v_gene: TRBV7-2
j_gene: TRBJ1-4
abundance: NA
d_gene: NA

CDR3aa: CASRGPIRGYTF
CDR3nt: TGTGCCAGCAGGGGCCCTATACGTGGCTACACCTTC
v_gene: TRBV2
j_gene: TRBJ1-2
abundance: NA
d_gene: NA

CDR3aa: CASSPNRRDRGPAGELFF
CDR3nt: TGTGCCAGCAGTCCAAACCGCCGGGACAGGGGGCCAGCCGGGGAGCTGTTTTTT
v_gene: TRBV27
j_gene: TRBJ2-2
abundance: few
d_gene: TRBD1

CDR3aa: CASSPSGSRGETQYF
CDR3nt: TGTGCCAGCAGCCCTAGCGGGAGCAGGGGTGAGACCCAGTACTTC
v_gene: TRBV5-6
j_gene: TRBJ2-5
abundance: once
d_gene: TRBD2